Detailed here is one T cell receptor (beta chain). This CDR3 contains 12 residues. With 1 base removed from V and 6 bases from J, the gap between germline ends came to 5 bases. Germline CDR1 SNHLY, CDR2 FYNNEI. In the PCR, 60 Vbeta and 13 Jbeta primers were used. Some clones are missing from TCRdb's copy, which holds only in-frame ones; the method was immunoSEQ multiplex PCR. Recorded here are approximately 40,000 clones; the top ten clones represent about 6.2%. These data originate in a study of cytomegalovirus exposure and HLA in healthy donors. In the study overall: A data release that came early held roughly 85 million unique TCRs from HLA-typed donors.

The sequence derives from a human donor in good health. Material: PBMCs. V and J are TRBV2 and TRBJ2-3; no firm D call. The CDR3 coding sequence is TGTGCCAGCAGTGAAGGAGTGGATACGCAGTATTTT. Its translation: CASSEGVDTQYF.